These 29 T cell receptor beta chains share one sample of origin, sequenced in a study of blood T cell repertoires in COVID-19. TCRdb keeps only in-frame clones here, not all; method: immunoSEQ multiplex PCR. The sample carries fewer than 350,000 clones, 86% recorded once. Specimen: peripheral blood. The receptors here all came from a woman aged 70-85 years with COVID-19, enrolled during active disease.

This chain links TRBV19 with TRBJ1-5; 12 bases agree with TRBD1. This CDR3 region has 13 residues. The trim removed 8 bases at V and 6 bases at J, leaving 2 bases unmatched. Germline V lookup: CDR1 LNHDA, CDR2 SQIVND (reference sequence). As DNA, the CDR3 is TGTGCCAGTCGGGACAGGGGGCTTCAGCCCCAGCATTTT. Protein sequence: CASRDRGLQPQHF. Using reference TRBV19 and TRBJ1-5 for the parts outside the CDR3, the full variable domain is DGGITQSPKYLFRKEGQNVTLSCEQNLNHDAMYWYRQDPGQGLRLIYYSQIVNDFQKGDIAEGYSVSREKKESFPLTVTSAQKNPTAFYLCASRDRGLQPQHFGDGTRLSIL.

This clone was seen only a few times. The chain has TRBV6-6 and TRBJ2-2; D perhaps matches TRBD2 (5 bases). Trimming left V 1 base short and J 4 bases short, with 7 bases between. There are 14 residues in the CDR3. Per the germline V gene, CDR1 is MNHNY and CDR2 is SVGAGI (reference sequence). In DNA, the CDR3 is TGTGCCAGCAGTTACTTCGGAGGCACCGGGGAGCTGTTTTTT. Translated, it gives CASSYFGGTGELFF.

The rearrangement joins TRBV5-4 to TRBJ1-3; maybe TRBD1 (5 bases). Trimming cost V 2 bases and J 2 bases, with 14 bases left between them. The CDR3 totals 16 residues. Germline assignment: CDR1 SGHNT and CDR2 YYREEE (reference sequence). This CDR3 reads CASSFGGGDPGNTIYF. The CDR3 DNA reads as TGTGCCAGCAGCTTTGGGGGAGGGGATCCTGGAAACACCATATATTTT.

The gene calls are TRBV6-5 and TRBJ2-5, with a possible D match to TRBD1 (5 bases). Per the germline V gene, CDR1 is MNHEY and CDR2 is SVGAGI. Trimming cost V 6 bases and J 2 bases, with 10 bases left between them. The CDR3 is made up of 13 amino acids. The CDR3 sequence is CASSKQVQETQYF. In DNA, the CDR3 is TGTGCCAGCAGCAAACAGGTTCAAGAGACCCAGTACTTC.

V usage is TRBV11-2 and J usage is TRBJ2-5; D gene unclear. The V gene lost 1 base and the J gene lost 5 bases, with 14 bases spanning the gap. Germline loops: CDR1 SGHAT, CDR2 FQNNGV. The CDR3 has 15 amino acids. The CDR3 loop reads CASSLGVTTGETQYF. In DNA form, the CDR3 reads TGTGCCAGCAGCTTAGGGGTCACGACCGGGGAGACCCAGTACTTC.

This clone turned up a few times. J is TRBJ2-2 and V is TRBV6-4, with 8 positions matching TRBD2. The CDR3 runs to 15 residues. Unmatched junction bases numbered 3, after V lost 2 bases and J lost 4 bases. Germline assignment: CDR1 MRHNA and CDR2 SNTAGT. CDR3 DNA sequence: TGTGCCAGCAGTGACCGGGGGGGCTTCACCGGGGAGCTGTTTTTT. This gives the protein CASSDRGGFTGELFF.

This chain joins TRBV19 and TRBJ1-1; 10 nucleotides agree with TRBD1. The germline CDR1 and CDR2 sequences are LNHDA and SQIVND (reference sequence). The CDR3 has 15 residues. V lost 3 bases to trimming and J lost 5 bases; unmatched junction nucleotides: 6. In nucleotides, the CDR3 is TGTGCCAGTAGTATGGGCGGGACAGGGGAAACTGAAGCTTTCTTT. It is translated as CASSMGGTGETEAFF.

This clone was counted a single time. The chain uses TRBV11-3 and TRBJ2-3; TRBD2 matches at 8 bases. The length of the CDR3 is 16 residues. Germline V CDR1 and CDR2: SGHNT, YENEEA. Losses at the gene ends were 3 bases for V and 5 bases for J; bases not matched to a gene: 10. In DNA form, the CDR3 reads TGTGCCAGCAGCTTGGGGAAGGTCGGGAGGGGAGATACGCAGTATTTT. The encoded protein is CASSLGKVGRGDTQYF.

The CDR3 loop reads CATSRVLGPSETQYF. Here the CDR3 DNA reads TGTGCCACCAGCAGAGTTTTGGGCCCGTCGGAGACCCAGTACTTC. V usage is TRBV15 and J usage is TRBJ2-5; no clear D gene. V lost 1 base and J 5 bases, leaving 14 bases between the germline ends. The CDR3 length is 15 residues. CDR1 is LNHNV, CDR2 YYDKDF, per germline (reference sequence).

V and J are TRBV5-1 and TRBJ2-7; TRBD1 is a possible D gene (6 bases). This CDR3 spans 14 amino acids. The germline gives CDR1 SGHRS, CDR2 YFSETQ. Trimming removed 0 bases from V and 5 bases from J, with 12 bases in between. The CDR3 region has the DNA TGCGCCAGCAGCTTGGCCAGGGGAGTAGACGAGCAGTACTTC. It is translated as CASSLARGVDEQYF.

The CDR3 loop is CASSIQGAPYEQYF. The CDR3 DNA is TGTGCCAGTAGTATCCAGGGGGCCCCTTACGAGCAGTACTTC. The chain links TRBV19 to TRBJ2-7, with 8 bases identical to TRBD1. There are 14 residues in the CDR3. From germline, CDR1 is LNHDA and CDR2 SQIVND (reference sequence). Trimming at V came to 3 bases and at J to 4 bases, leaving 5 bases not matched to a gene.

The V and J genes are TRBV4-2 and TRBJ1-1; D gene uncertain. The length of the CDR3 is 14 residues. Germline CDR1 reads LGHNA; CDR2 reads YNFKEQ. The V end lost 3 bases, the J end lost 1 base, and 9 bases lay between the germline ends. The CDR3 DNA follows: TGTGCCAGCAGCCAGGGTGGGCCGAACACTGAAGCTTTCTTT. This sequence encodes CASSQGGPNTEAFF.

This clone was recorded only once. The CDR3 DNA follows: TGTGCCAGCAGTTCTCTAGGGACAGCTCCTTCACCCCTCCACTTT. Protein product: CASSSLGTAPSPLHF. The chain is built from TRBV6-5 and TRBJ1-6; 7 nucleotides agree with TRBD1. The CDR3 is 15 amino acids. CDR1 and CDR2 (germline): MNHEY, SVGAGI. Losses at the gene ends were 4 bases for V and 9 bases for J; bases not matched to a gene: 9.

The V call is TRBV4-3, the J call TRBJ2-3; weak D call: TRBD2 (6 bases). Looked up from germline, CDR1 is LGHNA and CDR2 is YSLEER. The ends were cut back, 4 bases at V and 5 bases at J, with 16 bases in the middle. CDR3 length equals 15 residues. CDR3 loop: CASSRGTGRGDTQYF. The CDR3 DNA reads TGCGCCAGCAGCCGAGGGACCGGGCGGGGAGATACGCAGTATTTT.

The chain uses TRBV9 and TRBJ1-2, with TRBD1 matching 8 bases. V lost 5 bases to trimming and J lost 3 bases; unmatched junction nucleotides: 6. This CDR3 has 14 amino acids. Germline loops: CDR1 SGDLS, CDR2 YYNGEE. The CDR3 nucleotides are TGTGCCAGCAGTTTTCAGGACAGGGACTATGGCTACACCTTC. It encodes CASSFQDRDYGYTF.

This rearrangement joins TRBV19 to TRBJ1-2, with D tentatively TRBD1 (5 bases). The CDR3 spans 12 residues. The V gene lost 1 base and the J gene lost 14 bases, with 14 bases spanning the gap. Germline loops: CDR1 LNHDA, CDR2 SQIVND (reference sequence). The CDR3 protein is CASSIVGDSRTF. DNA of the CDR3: TGTGCCAGTAGTATAGTAGGCGACAGCCGAACCTTC.

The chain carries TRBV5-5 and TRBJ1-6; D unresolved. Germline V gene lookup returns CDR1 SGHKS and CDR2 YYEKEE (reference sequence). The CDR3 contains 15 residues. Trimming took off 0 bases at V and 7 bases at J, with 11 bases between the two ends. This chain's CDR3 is CASSLDRQRNSPLHF. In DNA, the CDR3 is TGTGCCAGCAGCTTGGATAGACAAAGGAATTCACCCCTCCACTTT. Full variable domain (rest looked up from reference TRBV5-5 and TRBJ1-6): DAGVTQSPTHLIKTRGQQVTLRCSPISGHKSVSWYQQVLGQGPQFIFQYYEKEERGRGNFPDRFSARQFPNYSSELNVNALLLGDSALYLCASSLDRQRNSPLHFGNGTRLTVT.

This CDR3 is CASSFGTSGGASRDTQYF. For the CDR3, the DNA is TGTGCCAGCAGTTTTGGGACTAGCGGGGGGGCCTCGCGAGATACGCAGTATTTT. The J gene is TRBJ2-3, the V gene TRBV28; 16 nucleotides align to TRBD2. This CDR3 has 18 residues. From germline, CDR1 is MDHEN and CDR2 SYDVKM. V gave up 3 bases and J gave up 5 bases; unmatched junction bases: 8.

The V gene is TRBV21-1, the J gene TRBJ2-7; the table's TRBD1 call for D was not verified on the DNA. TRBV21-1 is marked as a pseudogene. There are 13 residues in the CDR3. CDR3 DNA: TGTGCCAGCCGGGGACAGGACTCCTACGAGCAGTACTTC. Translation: CASRGQDSYEQYF.

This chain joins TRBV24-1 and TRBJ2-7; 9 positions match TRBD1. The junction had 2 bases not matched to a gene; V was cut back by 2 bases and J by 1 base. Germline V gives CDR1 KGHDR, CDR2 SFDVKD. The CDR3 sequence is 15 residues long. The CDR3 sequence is CATSDSGQGSYEQYF. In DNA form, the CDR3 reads TGTGCCACCAGTGATTCGGGACAGGGTTCCTACGAGCAGTACTTC.

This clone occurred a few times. This chain's CDR3 is CASSSGTGNDEQFF. The DNA for the CDR3 is TGCGCCAGCAGCTCCGGGACAGGTAACGATGAGCAGTTCTTC. This chain joins TRBV5-1 and TRBJ2-1; 8 nucleotides align to TRBD1. The V segment lost 3 bases and the J segment 8 bases; nucleotides outside the gene matches: 7. Germline CDR1 SGHRS, CDR2 YFSETQ. CDR3 size: 14 residues.

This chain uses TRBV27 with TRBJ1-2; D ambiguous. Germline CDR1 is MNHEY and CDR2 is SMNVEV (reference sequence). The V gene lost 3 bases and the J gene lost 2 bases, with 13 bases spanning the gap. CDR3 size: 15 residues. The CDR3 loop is CASSFRAGENYGYTF. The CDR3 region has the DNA TGTGCCAGCAGTTTTCGCGCCGGGGAGAACTATGGCTACACCTTC.

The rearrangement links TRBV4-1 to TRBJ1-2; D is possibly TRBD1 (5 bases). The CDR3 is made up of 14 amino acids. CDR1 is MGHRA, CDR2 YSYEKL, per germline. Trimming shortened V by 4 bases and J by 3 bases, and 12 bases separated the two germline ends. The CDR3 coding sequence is TGCGCCAGCAGCCCCTTCGCGACAGACTATGGCTACACCTTC. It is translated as CASSPFATDYGYTF.

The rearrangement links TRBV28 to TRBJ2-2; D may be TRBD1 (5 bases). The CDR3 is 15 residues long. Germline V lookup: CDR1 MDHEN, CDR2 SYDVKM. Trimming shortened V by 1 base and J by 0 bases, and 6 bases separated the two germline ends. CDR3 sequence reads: CASSLFRANTGELFF. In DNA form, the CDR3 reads TGTGCCAGCAGTTTATTCAGGGCGAACACCGGGGAGCTGTTTTTT.

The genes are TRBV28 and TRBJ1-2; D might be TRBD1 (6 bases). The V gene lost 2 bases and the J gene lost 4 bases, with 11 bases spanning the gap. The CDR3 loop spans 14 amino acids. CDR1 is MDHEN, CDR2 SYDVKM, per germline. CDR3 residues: CASSLGGGSYGYTF. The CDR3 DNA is TGTGCCAGCAGTTTAGGGGGCGGGAGCTATGGCTACACCTTC.

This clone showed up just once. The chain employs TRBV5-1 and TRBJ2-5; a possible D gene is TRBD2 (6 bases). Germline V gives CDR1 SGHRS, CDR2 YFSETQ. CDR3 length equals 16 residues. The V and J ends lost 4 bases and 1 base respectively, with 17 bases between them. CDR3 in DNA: TGCGCCAGCAGCCCTACGGGGGAGTTAGGCCAAGAGACCCAGTACTTC. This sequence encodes CASSPTGELGQETQYF.

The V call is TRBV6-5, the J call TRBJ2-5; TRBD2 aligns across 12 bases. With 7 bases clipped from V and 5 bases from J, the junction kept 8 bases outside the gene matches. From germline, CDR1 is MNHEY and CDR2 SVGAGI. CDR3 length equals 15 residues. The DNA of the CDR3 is TGTGCCAGCAAGTGGAGTCTAGCGGGGGGGGAGACCCAGTACTTC. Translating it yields CASKWSLAGGETQYF.

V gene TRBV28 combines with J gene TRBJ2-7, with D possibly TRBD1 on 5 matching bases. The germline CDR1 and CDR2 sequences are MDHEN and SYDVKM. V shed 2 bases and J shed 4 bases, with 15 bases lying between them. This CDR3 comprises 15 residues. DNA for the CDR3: TGTGCCAGCAGTTTACCCCGAGACAGATTATACGAGCAGTACTTC. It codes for CASSLPRDRLYEQYF.

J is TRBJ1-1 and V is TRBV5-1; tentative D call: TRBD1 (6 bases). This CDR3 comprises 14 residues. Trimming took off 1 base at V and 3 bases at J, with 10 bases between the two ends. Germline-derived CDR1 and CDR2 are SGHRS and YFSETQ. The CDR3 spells CASSLTGKDTEAFF. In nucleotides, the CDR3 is TGCGCCAGCAGCTTGACAGGGAAGGACACTGAAGCTTTCTTT.